These T cell receptor beta chains were read from a single sample in a study of CD8+ T cells in alopecia areata. This table comes from immunoSEQ multiplex PCR, and its TCRdb copy is limited to in-frame clones, with some not included. The data show a few hundred thousand clones, roughly 66% seen once. The sample was CD4+ T cells sorted from blood, taken around week 44, from a patient treated with tofacitinib. The origin of the receptors is a human donor with alopecia areata. Both conserved end residues are part of each CDR3. D genes are given only for firm matches. Only part of the rows carry a size: once, few, many, or a class if the clone is expanded.

D gene	V gene	J gene	clone size	CDR3 DNA	CDR3 protein
TRBD2	TRBV27	TRBJ2-7	NA	TGTGCCAGCAGTTTCGGCGCGGGGGGAATGAGGGAGCAGTACTTC	CASSFGAGGMREQYF
NA	TRBV5-1	TRBJ1-1	NA	TGCGCCAGCAGCTTGAGTTGGGGGACTGAAGCTTTCTTT	CASSLSWGTEAFF
NA	TRBV27	TRBJ2-7	NA	TGTGCCAGCGGAGTCTACGAGCAGTACTTC	CASGVYEQYF
TRBD1	TRBV7-2	TRBJ2-4	many	TGTGCCAGCAGCACCCGGACAGGCGGTGTAGCCAAAAACATTCAGTACTTC	CASSTRTGGVAKNIQYF
TRBD2	TRBV6-5	TRBJ2-7	NA	TGTGCCAGCAGAACGCCGGGACTAGAGGGCGAGCAGTACTTC	CASRTPGLEGEQYF
NA	TRBV7-2	TRBJ1-2	NA	TGTGCCAGCAGCTCACAACAGGGCAACTATGGCTACACCTTC	CASSSQQGNYGYTF
NA	TRBV14	TRBJ2-7	NA	TGTGCCAGCAGCCAATTCGTCGAGCAGTACTTC	CASSQFVEQYF
NA	TRBV7-2	TRBJ1-5	few	TGTGCCAGCAGCTTACGAGGGGGCAATCAGCCCCAGCATTTT	CASSLRGGNQPQHF
NA	TRBV30	TRBJ1-5	NA	TGTGCCTGGAGCGCTTCTACAGTCAATCAGCCCCAGCATTTT	CAWSASTVNQPQHF
TRBD1	TRBV6-5	TRBJ2-2	NA	TGTGCCAGCAGTAAACAGGGGGCCACCACCGGGGAGCTGTTTTTT	CASSKQGATTGELFF
TRBD1	TRBV29-1	TRBJ2-1	NA	TGCAGCGTTGAAGGGACAGGGGCCCCCAATGAGCAGTTCTTC	CSVEGTGAPNEQFF
NA	TRBV2	TRBJ1-6	once	TGTGCCACCTCGATGAATAATTCACCCCTCCACTTT	CATSMNNSPLHF
NA	TRBV6-5	TRBJ2-2	few	TGTGCCAGCAGTTATCGGCCCCAGGGATCCGGGGAGCTGTTTTTT	CASSYRPQGSGELFF
NA	TRBV29-1	TRBJ1-4	NA	TGCAGCGTTGAAGAGGGGCGAGGTGAAAAACTGTTTTTT	CSVEEGRGEKLFF
NA	TRBV5-1	TRBJ2-3	NA	TGCGCCAGCAGCCTTCGTGAAGATACGCAGTATTTT	CASSLREDTQYF
TRBD2	TRBV29-1	TRBJ2-3	few	TGCAGCGTTGGGGAGGGTCGGGATACGCAGTATTTT	CSVGEGRDTQYF
NA	TRBV14	TRBJ1-1	few	TGTGCCAGCAGCCCCCGCAAGAACACTGAAGCTTTCTTT	CASSPRKNTEAFF
NA	TRBV30	TRBJ1-4	NA	TGTGCCTGGAACCACAGGGTAGACGAAAAACTGTTTTTT	CAWNHRVDEKLFF
TRBD2	TRBV5-1	TRBJ2-4	NA	TGCGCCAGCAGCTTGGATGTAGCGGGGCCGAACATTCAGTACTTC	CASSLDVAGPNIQYF
NA	TRBV2	TRBJ1-1	NA	TGTGCCAGCGGGGGAAACGTCCCTGGAGTCACTGAAGCTTTCTTT	CASGGNVPGVTEAFF
NA	TRBV5-6	TRBJ1-2	few	TGTGCCAGCAGCTTGGTTACGGTCGCAAGGAGCGGCTACACCTTC	CASSLVTVARSGYTF
NA	TRBV25-1	TRBJ1-2	NA	TGTGCCAGCAGTGGACAGGAACGAAGAGGCTACACCTTC	CASSGQERRGYTF
NA	TRBV6-1	TRBJ1-2	NA	TGTGCCAGCAGCGGAGACTATGGCTACACCTTC	CASSGDYGYTF
NA	TRBV2	TRBJ2-1	NA	TGTGCCAGCAACGGGGGTCTGAATGAGCAGTTCTTC	CASNGGLNEQFF
NA	TRBV5-1	TRBJ2-1	NA	TGCGCCAGCAGCTTGACGGCAGGAGGAAGCAATGAGCAGTTCTTC	CASSLTAGGSNEQFF
NA	TRBV2	TRBJ1-5	once	TGTGCCAGCAGTGAATACGGTTTTACGGGCAATCAGCCCCAGCATTTT	CASSEYGFTGNQPQHF
NA	TRBV2	TRBJ1-1	NA	TGTGCCAGCAGGACCACAGGGAACACTGAAGCTTTCTTT	CASRTTGNTEAFF
NA	TRBV15	TRBJ2-7	NA	TGTGCCACCAGCAGATACCCAGGAGGGGACGAGCAGTACTTC	CATSRYPGGDEQYF
TRBD2	TRBV5-1	TRBJ2-1	NA	TGCGCCAGCAGCTCCGGACTAGCGGATTACAATGAGCAGTTCTTC	CASSSGLADYNEQFF
NA	TRBV30	TRBJ2-5	NA	TGTGCCTGGAGTGTAATGGGGCAGGGAAGAGAGACCCAGTACTTC	CAWSVMGQGRETQYF
NA	TRBV4-3	TRBJ1-2	NA	TGCGCCAGCAGCGCCCGGGGTTTCGACGTCGAGGGCTACACCTTC	CASSARGFDVEGYTF